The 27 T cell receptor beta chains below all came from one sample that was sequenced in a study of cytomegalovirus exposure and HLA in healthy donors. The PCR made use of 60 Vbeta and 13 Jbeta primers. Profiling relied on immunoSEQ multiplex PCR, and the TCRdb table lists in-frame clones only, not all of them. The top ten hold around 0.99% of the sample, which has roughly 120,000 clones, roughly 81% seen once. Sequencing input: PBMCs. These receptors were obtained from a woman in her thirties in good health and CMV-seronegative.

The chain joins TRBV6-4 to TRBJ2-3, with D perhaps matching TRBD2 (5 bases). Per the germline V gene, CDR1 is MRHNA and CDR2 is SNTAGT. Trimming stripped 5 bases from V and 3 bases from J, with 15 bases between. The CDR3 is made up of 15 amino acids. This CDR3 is CASSPSAGGTDTQYF. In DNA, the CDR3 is TGTGCCAGCAGTCCTTCGGCGGGCGGAACAGATACGCAGTATTTT.

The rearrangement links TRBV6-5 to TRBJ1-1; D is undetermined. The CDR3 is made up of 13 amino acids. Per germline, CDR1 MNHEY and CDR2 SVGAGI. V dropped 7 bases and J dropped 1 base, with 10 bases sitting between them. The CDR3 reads CASNRRENTEAFF. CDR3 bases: TGTGCCAGCAACCGGAGGGAGAACACTGAAGCTTTCTTT.

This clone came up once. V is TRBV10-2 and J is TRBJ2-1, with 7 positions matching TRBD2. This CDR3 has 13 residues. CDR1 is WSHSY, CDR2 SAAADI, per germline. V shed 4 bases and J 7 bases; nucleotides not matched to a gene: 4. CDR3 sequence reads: CASSGVGGNEQFF. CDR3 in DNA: TGCGCCAGCAGTGGCGTCGGGGGGAATGAGCAGTTCTTC.

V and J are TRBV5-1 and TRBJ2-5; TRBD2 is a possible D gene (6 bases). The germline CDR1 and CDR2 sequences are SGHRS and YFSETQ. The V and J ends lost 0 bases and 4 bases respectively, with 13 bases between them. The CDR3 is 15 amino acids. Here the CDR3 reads CASSLAVGGGETQYF. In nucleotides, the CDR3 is TGCGCCAGCAGCTTGGCCGTGGGGGGAGGAGAGACCCAGTACTTC.

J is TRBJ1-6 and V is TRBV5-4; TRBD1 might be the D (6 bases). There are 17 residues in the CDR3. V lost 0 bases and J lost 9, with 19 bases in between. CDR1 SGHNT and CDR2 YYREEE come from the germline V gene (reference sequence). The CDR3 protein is CASSLAWGGGPPSPLHF. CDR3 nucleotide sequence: TGTGCCAGCAGCTTGGCCTGGGGGGGCGGGCCTCCTTCACCCCTCCACTTT. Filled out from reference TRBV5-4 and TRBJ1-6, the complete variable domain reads ETGVTQSPTHLIKTRGQQVTLRCSSQSGHNTVSWYQQALGQGPQFIFQYYREEENGRGNFPPRFSGLQFPNYSSELNVNALELDDSALYLCASSLAWGGGPPSPLHFGNGTRLTVT.

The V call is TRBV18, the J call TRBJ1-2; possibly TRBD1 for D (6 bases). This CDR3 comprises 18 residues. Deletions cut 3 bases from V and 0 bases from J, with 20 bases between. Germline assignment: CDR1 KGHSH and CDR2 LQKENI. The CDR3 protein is CASSPLDPAGQPNYGYTF. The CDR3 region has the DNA TGTGCCAGCTCACCCCTCGACCCGGCAGGACAGCCTAACTATGGCTACACCTTC.

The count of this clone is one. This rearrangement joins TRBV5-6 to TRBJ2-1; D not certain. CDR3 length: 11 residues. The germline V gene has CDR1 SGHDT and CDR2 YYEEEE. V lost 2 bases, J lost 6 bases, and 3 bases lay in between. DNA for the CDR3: TGTGCCAGCAGCTTTATCAATGAGCAGTTCTTC. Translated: CASSFINEQFF.

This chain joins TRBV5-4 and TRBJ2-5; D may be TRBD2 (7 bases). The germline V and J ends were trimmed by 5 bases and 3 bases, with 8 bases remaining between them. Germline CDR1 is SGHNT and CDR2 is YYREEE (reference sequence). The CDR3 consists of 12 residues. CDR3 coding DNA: TGTGCCAGCAGAGGGGGGGAAGAGACCCAGTACTTC. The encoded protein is CASRGGEETQYF.

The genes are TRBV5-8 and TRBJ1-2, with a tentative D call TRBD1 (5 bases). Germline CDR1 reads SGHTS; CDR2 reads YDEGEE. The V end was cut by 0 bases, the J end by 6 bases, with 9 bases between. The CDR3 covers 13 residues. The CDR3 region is CASSLVRVHGYTF. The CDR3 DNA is TGTGCCAGCAGCTTGGTCAGGGTGCATGGCTACACCTTC.

CDR3 sequence (DNA): TGTGCCAGCAGCTTAGATCGGTTGCGAGGCTACACCTTC. Residues: CASSLDRLRGYTF. This sequence joins TRBV7-9 and TRBJ1-2; D is undetermined. V shed 1 base and J shed 8 bases, with 11 bases lying between them. The CDR3 loop spans 13 amino acids. Germline values: CDR1 SEHNR, CDR2 FQNEAQ (reference sequence).

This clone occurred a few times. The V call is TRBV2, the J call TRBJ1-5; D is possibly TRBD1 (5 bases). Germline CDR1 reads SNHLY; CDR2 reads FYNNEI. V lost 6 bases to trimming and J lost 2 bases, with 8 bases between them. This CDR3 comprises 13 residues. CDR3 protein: CASSGGGNQPQHF. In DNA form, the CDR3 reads TGTGCCAGCAGCGGGGGTGGCAATCAGCCCCAGCATTTT.

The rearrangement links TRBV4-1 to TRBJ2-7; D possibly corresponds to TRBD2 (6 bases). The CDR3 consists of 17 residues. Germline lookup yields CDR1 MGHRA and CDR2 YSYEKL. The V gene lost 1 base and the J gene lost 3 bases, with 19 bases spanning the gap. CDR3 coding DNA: TGCGCCAGCAGCCAAGTACTGGCCGGGGGACTCGACTACGAGCAGTACTTC. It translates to CASSQVLAGGLDYEQYF.

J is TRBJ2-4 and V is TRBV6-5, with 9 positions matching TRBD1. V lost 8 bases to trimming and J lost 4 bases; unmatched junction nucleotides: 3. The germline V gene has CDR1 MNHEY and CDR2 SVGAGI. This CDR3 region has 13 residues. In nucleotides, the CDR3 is TGTGCCAGCTGGGACAGGGAGAAAAACATTCAGTACTTC. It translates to CASWDREKNIQYF.

The CDR3 DNA is TGTGCCAGCAGCTTAAGACTAGCGGAGGAGACCCAGTACTTC. It translates to CASSLRLAEETQYF. The chain links TRBV7-2 to TRBJ2-5, with TRBD2 identical over 9 bases. Germline V gene sequence: CDR1 SGHTA, CDR2 FQGNSA. The CDR3 length is 14 residues. The ends lost 2 bases at V and 5 bases at J; junction bases unmatched: 3.

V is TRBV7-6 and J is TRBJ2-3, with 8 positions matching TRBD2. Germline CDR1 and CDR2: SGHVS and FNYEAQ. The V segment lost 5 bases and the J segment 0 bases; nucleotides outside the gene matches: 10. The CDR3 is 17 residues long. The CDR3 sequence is CASSVYGGASSTDTQYF. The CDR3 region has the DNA TGTGCCAGCAGCGTTTACGGGGGGGCGTCCAGCACAGATACGCAGTATTTT.

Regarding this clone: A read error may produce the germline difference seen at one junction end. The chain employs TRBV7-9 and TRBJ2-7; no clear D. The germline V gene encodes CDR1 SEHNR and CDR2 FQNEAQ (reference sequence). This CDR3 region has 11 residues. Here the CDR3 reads CTSSPGYEQYF. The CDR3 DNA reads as TGTACCAGCAGCCCCGGGTACGAGCAGTACTTC.

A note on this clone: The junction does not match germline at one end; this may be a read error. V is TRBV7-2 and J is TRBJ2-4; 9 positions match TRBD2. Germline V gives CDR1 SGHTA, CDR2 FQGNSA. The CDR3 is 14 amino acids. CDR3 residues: CAGSGSGRPNIQYF. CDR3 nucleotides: TGTGCCGGCAGTGGTAGCGGGAGACCAAACATTCAGTACTTC.

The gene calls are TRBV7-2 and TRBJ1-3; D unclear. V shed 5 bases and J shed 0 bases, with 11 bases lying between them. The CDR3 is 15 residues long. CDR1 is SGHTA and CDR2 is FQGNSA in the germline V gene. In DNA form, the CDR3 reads TGTGCCAGCAGCCCTACTGAGCACTCTGGAAACACCATATATTTT. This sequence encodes CASSPTEHSGNTIYF.

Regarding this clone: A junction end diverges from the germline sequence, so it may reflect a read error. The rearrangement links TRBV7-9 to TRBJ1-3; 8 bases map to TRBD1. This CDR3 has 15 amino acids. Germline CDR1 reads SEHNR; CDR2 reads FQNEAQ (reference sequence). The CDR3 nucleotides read TGTTCCAGCAGCCCAACAGGGGGAGCTGGAAACACCATATATTTT. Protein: CSSSPTGGAGNTIYF.

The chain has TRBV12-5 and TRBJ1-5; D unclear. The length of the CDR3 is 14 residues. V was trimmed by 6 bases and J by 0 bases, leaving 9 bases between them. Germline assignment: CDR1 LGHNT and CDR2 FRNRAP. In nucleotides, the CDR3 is TGTGCTAGTGGCCAACAGTATAGCAATCAGCCCCAGCATTTT. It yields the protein CASGQQYSNQPQHF.

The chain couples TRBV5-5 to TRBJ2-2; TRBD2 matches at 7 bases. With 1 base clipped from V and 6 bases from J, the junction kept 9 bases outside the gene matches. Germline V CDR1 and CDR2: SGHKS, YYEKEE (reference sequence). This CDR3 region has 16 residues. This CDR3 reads CASSLMVPSGAGELFF. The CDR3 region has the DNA TGTGCCAGCAGCTTGATGGTACCTAGCGGAGCCGGGGAGCTGTTTTTT.

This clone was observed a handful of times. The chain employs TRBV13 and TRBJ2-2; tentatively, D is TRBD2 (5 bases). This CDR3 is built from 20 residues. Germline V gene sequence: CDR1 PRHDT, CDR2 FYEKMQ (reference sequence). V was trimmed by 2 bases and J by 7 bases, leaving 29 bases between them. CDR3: CASSLMGYVPHGRGGGELFF. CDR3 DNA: TGTGCCAGCAGCTTAATGGGGTATGTGCCCCACGGACGCGGAGGCGGGGAGCTGTTTTTT. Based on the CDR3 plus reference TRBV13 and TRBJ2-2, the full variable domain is AAGVIQSPRHLIKEKRETATLKCYPIPRHDTVYWYQQGPGQDPQFLISFYEKMQSDKGSIPDRFSAQQFSDYHSELNMSSLELGDSALYFCASSLMGYVPHGRGGGELFFGEGSRLTVL.

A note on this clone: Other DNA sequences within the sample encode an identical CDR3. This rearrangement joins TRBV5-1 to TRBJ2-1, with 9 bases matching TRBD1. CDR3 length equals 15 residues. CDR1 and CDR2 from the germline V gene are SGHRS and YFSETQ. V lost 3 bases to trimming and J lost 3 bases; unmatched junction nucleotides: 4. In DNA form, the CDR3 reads TGCGCCAGCAGCTGGGGACAGGGCGGCTACAATGAGCAGTTCTTC. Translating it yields CASSWGQGGYNEQFF.

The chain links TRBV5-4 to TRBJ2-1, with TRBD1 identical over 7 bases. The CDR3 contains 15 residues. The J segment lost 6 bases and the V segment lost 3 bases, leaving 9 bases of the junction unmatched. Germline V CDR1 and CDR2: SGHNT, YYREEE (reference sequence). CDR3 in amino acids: CASSSNRGKGNEQFF. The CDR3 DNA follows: TGTGCCAGCAGCTCCAACAGGGGAAAAGGCAATGAGCAGTTCTTC.

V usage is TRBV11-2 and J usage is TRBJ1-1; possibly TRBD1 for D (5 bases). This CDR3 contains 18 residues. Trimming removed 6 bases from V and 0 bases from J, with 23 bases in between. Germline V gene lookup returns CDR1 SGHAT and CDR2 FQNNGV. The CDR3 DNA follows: TGTGCCAGCAGGTATTTGGGGCCCCGCCCGGCAATGAACACTGAAGCTTTCTTT. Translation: CASRYLGPRPAMNTEAFF.

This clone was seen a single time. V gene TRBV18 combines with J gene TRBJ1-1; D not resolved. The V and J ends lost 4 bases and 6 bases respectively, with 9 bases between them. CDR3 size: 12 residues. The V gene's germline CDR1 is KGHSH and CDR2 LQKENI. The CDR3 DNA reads TGTGCCAGCTCACAATTAGCCGCTGAAGCTTTCTTT. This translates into CASSQLAAEAFF.

Written as DNA, the CDR3 is TGTGCCAGCAGCCCTAATGTGTACCCGAGCTCCTACGAGCAGTACTTC. It translates to CASSPNVYPSSYEQYF. The chain combines TRBV5-5 with TRBJ2-7; D gene ambiguous. CDR3 length equals 16 residues. The V gene lost 4 bases and the J gene lost 0 bases, with 17 bases spanning the gap. The germline V gene encodes CDR1 SGHKS and CDR2 YYEKEE (reference sequence).